Listed below are T cell receptor beta chains from one sample, sequenced in a study of OX40 agonist ivuxolimab in advanced cancers. Clones were read by immunoSEQ multiplex PCR, and TCRdb kept only the in-frame ones, dropping some. The data show some 94,000 clones, with about 96% seen just once and 2% to 2.5% held by the top ten. The material was CD4+ or CD8+ T cells sorted from blood, obtained in a trial of the OX40 agonist ivuxolimab. The receptors originated from an adult with an advanced solid tumor such as melanoma, head and neck, liver or kidney cancer. Both conserved end residues are part of each CDR3. D genes are given only for firm matches. The size of a clone is reported for some rows only, either as once, few or many, or as a class for expanded clones.

TRBJ2-6	.	.	TRBV11-2	CASSLAPDSSGANVLTF	TGTGCCAGCAGCTTAGCCCCGGACAGCTCTGGGGCCAACGTCCTGACTTTC
TRBJ1-4	.	once	TRBV11-2	CASSSETEPGKNEKLFF	TGTGCCAGCAGCTCCGAAACGGAACCGGGGAAGAATGAAAAACTGTTTTTT
TRBJ2-3	.	.	TRBV6-5	CASSYSGSTDTQYF	TGTGCCAGCAGTTATTCCGGGAGCACAGATACGCAGTATTTT
TRBJ2-7	.	.	TRBV7-2	CASTLPGAHEQYF	TGTGCCAGCACCCTGCCCGGAGCTCACGAGCAGTACTTC
TRBJ2-3	TRBD1	.	TRBV4-1	CASSQVQQGTDTQYF	TGCGCCAGCAGCCAAGTACAACAGGGGACAGATACGCAGTATTTT
TRBJ2-7	TRBD1	once	TRBV27	CASSPRGNYEQYF	TGTGCCAGCAGTCCCAGGGGGAACTACGAGCAGTACTTC
TRBJ1-4	.	.	TRBV9	CASSDSGGGHTTNEKLFF	TGTGCCAGCAGCGACTCTGGGGGAGGACACACAACTAATGAAAAACTGTTTTTT
TRBJ1-4	.	once	TRBV6-5	CASRGGEESEKLFF	TGTGCCAGCAGGGGTGGAGAGGAAAGTGAAAAACTGTTTTTT
TRBJ1-5	.	.	TRBV27	CASSLWGQPQHF	TGTGCCAGCAGTTTATGGGGTCAGCCCCAGCATTTT
TRBJ2-7	.	.	TRBV30	CACSLGSYEQYF	TGTGCCTGTAGTCTAGGGTCCTACGAGCAGTACTTC
TRBJ2-1	.	.	TRBV7-3	CASSLEGTPDEQFF	TGTGCCAGCAGCTTAGAGGGAACACCAGATGAGCAGTTCTTC
TRBJ1-1	TRBD1	once	TRBV10-1	CASSESIGTGEAEAFF	TGCGCCAGCAGTGAGTCGATTGGGACAGGGGAAGCTGAAGCTTTCTTT
TRBJ2-5	TRBD2	.	TRBV6-1	CASSEGRGDPNLYQETQYF	TGTGCCAGCAGTGAAGGTCGGGGGGACCCTAACCTGTACCAAGAGACCCAGTACTTC
TRBJ2-7	.	.	TRBV5-6	CASSLGPDPTGVEQYF	TGTGCCAGCAGCTTGGGACCTGACCCGACGGGGGTCGAGCAGTACTTC
TRBJ2-7	.	.	TRBV28	CATHGGSYEQYF	TGTGCCACCCACGGGGGATCCTACGAGCAGTACTTC
TRBJ2-5	TRBD1	.	TRBV28	CASSLLGGGETQYF	TGTGCCAGCAGTTTATTAGGGGGCGGGGAGACCCAGTACTTC
TRBJ2-7	.	.	TRBV15	CATSGRGAEQYF	TGTGCCACCAGCGGCAGGGGTGCCGAGCAGTACTTC
TRBJ2-5	.	.	TRBV6-1	CASSEWAGRGETQYF	TGTGCCAGCAGTGAATGGGCAGGGCGGGGTGAGACCCAGTACTTC
TRBJ1-3	.	.	TRBV28	CASSLRVSGNTIYF	TGTGCCAGCAGTTTAAGGGTTTCTGGAAACACCATATATTTT
TRBJ2-3	TRBD2	once	TRBV19	CASHQGGGRSTQYF	TGTGCCAGTCACCAAGGTGGCGGGAGAAGTACGCAGTATTTT
TRBJ2-1	TRBD2	.	TRBV5-1	CASSSLAGTGPKEEQFF	TGCGCCAGCAGCTCCCTAGCGGGAACGGGCCCAAAAGAGGAGCAGTTCTTC
TRBJ1-5	.	.	TRBV7-6	CASSLAGRTRNQPQHF	TGTGCCAGCAGCTTAGCAGGGAGAACTCGCAATCAGCCCCAGCATTTT
TRBJ1-1	.	.	TRBV19	CASSILSEAFF	TGTGCCAGTAGTATACTTTCTGAAGCTTTCTTT
TRBJ2-7	TRBD1	.	TRBV4-1	CASSQRGPLSYEQYF	TGCGCCAGCAGCCAAAGGGGGCCCCTCTCCTACGAGCAGTACTTC